These T cell receptor beta chains were read from a single sample in a study of blood T cell repertoires in COVID-19. Sequencing used immunoSEQ multiplex PCR; TCRdb keeps in-frame clones, though not all of them. Of some 160,000 clones in the sample, around 81% were seen once. Sequencing was performed on peripheral blood. These receptors were collected from a woman of 80 years or more with COVID-19, enrolled during active disease. The CDR3 runs from the conserved cysteine through the conserved F or W. D genes are given only for firm matches. Only some rows state a clone size, as once, few, many or a class for expanded clones.

CDR3 DNA: TGTGCCAGCAGGGGGGGTGAGCAGTTCTTC
CDR3 protein: CASRGGEQFF
J gene: TRBJ2-1
clone size: .
V gene: TRBV9
D gene: .

CDR3 DNA: TGTGCCAGCAGTTCACCGGGGTACATCGGCTACACCTTC
CDR3 protein: CASSSPGYIGYTF
J gene: TRBJ1-2
clone size: .
V gene: TRBV12-3/TRBV12-4
D gene: .

CDR3 DNA: TGTGCCAGCAGTCAAGGGGGCGTGAGCAATCAGCCCCAGCATTTT
CDR3 protein: CASSQGGVSNQPQHF
J gene: TRBJ1-5
clone size: .
V gene: TRBV2
D gene: TRBD1

CDR3 DNA: TGTGCCAGCAGCCCCCGGACAGCTAGCACAGATACGCAGTATTTT
CDR3 protein: CASSPRTASTDTQYF
J gene: TRBJ2-3
clone size: .
V gene: TRBV7-9
D gene: .

CDR3 DNA: TGCAGCGTCGGACAGGCCTCCTACGAGCAGTACTTC
CDR3 protein: CSVGQASYEQYF
J gene: TRBJ2-7
clone size: .
V gene: TRBV29-1
D gene: TRBD1

CDR3 DNA: TGTGCCAGCAAGCAGGGGCTCGAAGAGACCCAGTACTTC
CDR3 protein: CASKQGLEETQYF
J gene: TRBJ2-5
clone size: .
V gene: TRBV6-5
D gene: .

CDR3 DNA: TGTGCCAGCAGCTTACGGGAACGGGCAGAACACAATGAGCAGTTCTTC
CDR3 protein: CASSLRERAEHNEQFF
J gene: TRBJ2-1
clone size: .
V gene: TRBV7-9
D gene: .

CDR3 DNA: TGTGCCAGCAGCCTACAGGGGAACACTGAAGCTTTCTTT
CDR3 protein: CASSLQGNTEAFF
J gene: TRBJ1-1
clone size: few
V gene: TRBV7-9
D gene: .

CDR3 DNA: TGTGCCAGCAGTACCCCACAGGGAGTAGCCGGGGCCAACGTCCTGACTTTC
CDR3 protein: CASSTPQGVAGANVLTF
J gene: TRBJ2-6
clone size: .
V gene: TRBV27
D gene: .

CDR3 DNA: TGTGCCAGCGAGGCCATGAACACTGAAGCTTTCTTT
CDR3 protein: CASEAMNTEAFF
J gene: TRBJ1-1
clone size: .
V gene: TRBV2
D gene: .

CDR3 DNA: TGTGCCAGCAGCCGCGGGGGGGCCAGGACAGATACGCAGTATTTT
CDR3 protein: CASSRGGARTDTQYF
J gene: TRBJ2-3
clone size: .
V gene: TRBV3-1/TRBV3-2
D gene: TRBD2

CDR3 DNA: TGCAGCGCTCCCGGACAGGGTAACTATGGCTACACCTTC
CDR3 protein: CSAPGQGNYGYTF
J gene: TRBJ1-2
clone size: .
V gene: TRBV29-1
D gene: TRBD1

CDR3 DNA: TGTGCCAGCAGTTTTAGTGGGTCGCGCGGTAAAGAGACCCAGTACTTC
CDR3 protein: CASSFSGSRGKETQYF
J gene: TRBJ2-5
clone size: .
V gene: TRBV27
D gene: .

CDR3 DNA: TGTGCCAGCAGCTTGATGGCAGCGAACACCGGGGAGCTGTTTTTT
CDR3 protein: CASSLMAANTGELFF
J gene: TRBJ2-2
clone size: .
V gene: TRBV5-4
D gene: .

CDR3 DNA: TGTGCCAGCAGTTCTCCTACAGGGGGGGCAAACACCGGGGAGCTGTTTTTT
CDR3 protein: CASSSPTGGANTGELFF
J gene: TRBJ2-2
clone size: .
V gene: TRBV28
D gene: .

CDR3 DNA: TGCGCCACCCGCCCCGGGGTGGTAACGAACACCGGGGAGCTGTTTTTT
CDR3 protein: CATRPGVVTNTGELFF
J gene: TRBJ2-2
clone size: .
V gene: TRBV5-1
D gene: .

CDR3 DNA: TGTGCCAGCAGCCAAATTTTGGGACAAACTGAAGCTTTCTTT
CDR3 protein: CASSQILGQTEAFF
J gene: TRBJ1-1
clone size: .
V gene: TRBV14
D gene: .

CDR3 DNA: TGTGCCATCAGTGAAGGGACAGGGCTATCTAACGGCTACACCTTC
CDR3 protein: CAISEGTGLSNGYTF
J gene: TRBJ1-2
clone size: .
V gene: TRBV10-3
D gene: TRBD1

CDR3 DNA: TGTGCCAGCAGCTCCTCCGGGACAGGGTACGGCTACACCTTC
CDR3 protein: CASSSSGTGYGYTF
J gene: TRBJ1-2
clone size: .
V gene: TRBV5-5
D gene: TRBD1

CDR3 DNA: TGTGCCAGCAGCTGGCTAGCGGGAGCGTACGAGCAGTACTTC
CDR3 protein: CASSWLAGAYEQYF
J gene: TRBJ2-7
clone size: .
V gene: TRBV11-1
D gene: TRBD2

CDR3 DNA: TGTGCCAGCAGCCCCGGGACTAGAGGTCGGCAGTACTTC
CDR3 protein: CASSPGTRGRQYF
J gene: TRBJ2-7
clone size: .
V gene: TRBV11-2
D gene: TRBD2

CDR3 DNA: TGTGCCAGCTCACCCACAGGGGGTGAAGATTCACCCCTCCACTTT
CDR3 protein: CASSPTGGEDSPLHF
J gene: TRBJ1-6
clone size: .
V gene: TRBV18
D gene: TRBD1

CDR3 DNA: TGCGCCAGCAGCCAAGATCCGGGAGGGGTCAATGAGCAGTTCTTC
CDR3 protein: CASSQDPGGVNEQFF
J gene: TRBJ2-1
clone size: few
V gene: TRBV4-1
D gene: TRBD2

CDR3 DNA: TGTGCCAGCAGCTTACAAGGGGCAGGTGGGGCCAACGTCCTGACTTTC
CDR3 protein: CASSLQGAGGANVLTF
J gene: TRBJ2-6
clone size: .
V gene: TRBV7-3
D gene: .

CDR3 DNA: TGTGCCAGCAGTCAAGCGGGGTATGGCTACACCTTC
CDR3 protein: CASSQAGYGYTF
J gene: TRBJ1-2
clone size: .
V gene: TRBV5-5
D gene: .

CDR3 DNA: TGCGCCAGCAGCGTACAGGGGGCTTTCTACGAGCAGTACTTC
CDR3 protein: CASSVQGAFYEQYF
J gene: TRBJ2-7
clone size: .
V gene: TRBV5-1
D gene: TRBD1

CDR3 DNA: TGCGCCAGCAGCCCCGAGTTCCCTAATTCACCCCTCCACTTT
CDR3 protein: CASSPEFPNSPLHF
J gene: TRBJ1-6
clone size: .
V gene: TRBV5-1
D gene: .

CDR3 DNA: TGTGCCAGCAGCCCCACAACATACAATGAGCAGTTCTTC
CDR3 protein: CASSPTTYNEQFF
J gene: TRBJ2-1
clone size: .
V gene: TRBV7-9
D gene: .

CDR3 DNA: TGCGCCAGCAGCCAAGATTACAGGGGCGGGTATGGCTACACCTTC
CDR3 protein: CASSQDYRGGYGYTF
J gene: TRBJ1-2
clone size: .
V gene: TRBV4-1
D gene: TRBD1

CDR3 DNA: TGCAGTGCTAGTTCGCCTCGGGACACTGAAGCTTTCTTT
CDR3 protein: CSASSPRDTEAFF
J gene: TRBJ1-1
clone size: .
V gene: TRBV20-1
D gene: .

CDR3 DNA: TGTGCCAGCAGTAGCTGGGGCGGCCGCCAAGAGACCCAGTACTTC
CDR3 protein: CASSSWGGRQETQYF
J gene: TRBJ2-5
clone size: .
V gene: TRBV27
D gene: .

CDR3 DNA: TGTGCCAGCAGTCCTCTAGCGGGAGGGCTCGAGCAGTACTTC
CDR3 protein: CASSPLAGGLEQYF
J gene: TRBJ2-7
clone size: few
V gene: TRBV7-2
D gene: TRBD2

CDR3 DNA: TGCGCCAGCCGGGACAGCCAAACCCCGGGGGAGCTGTTTTTT
CDR3 protein: CASRDSQTPGELFF
J gene: TRBJ2-2
clone size: once
V gene: TRBV5-1
D gene: TRBD1

CDR3 DNA: TGTGCCAGCAGTGCTGCTGGACTAGCGGCGGGTGAGCAGTTCTTC
CDR3 protein: CASSAAGLAAGEQFF
J gene: TRBJ2-1
clone size: .
V gene: TRBV6-4
D gene: TRBD2

CDR3 DNA: TGTGCCAGCAGCCTAGAAGGGGGCGCGGGTGGCTACACCTTC
CDR3 protein: CASSLEGGAGGYTF
J gene: TRBJ1-2
clone size: .
V gene: TRBV7-9
D gene: TRBD1

CDR3 DNA: TGCAGCGTTGGAGCAGCGGGGACAGGGCGTGGCTACACCTTC
CDR3 protein: CSVGAAGTGRGYTF
J gene: TRBJ1-2
clone size: .
V gene: TRBV29-1
D gene: TRBD1

CDR3 DNA: TGTGCCAGCAGCCGAACCGGGACAGGGGGCCTGGTAACTAATGAAAAACTGTTTTTT
CDR3 protein: CASSRTGTGGLVTNEKLFF
J gene: TRBJ1-4
clone size: .
V gene: TRBV5-5
D gene: TRBD1

CDR3 DNA: TGTGCCAGCAGCTTGGAGGGGGCTAGAGGGCCCCTCCACTTT
CDR3 protein: CASSLEGARGPLHF
J gene: TRBJ1-6
clone size: few
V gene: TRBV5-4
D gene: TRBD1

CDR3 DNA: TGTGCTAGTGCTCCTGGGACTTTCTACGAGCAGTACTTC
CDR3 protein: CASAPGTFYEQYF
J gene: TRBJ2-7
clone size: .
V gene: TRBV12-5
D gene: .

CDR3 DNA: TGCGCCAGCAGCCCGCCGTCGGGTCTAGAGGCTTTCTTT
CDR3 protein: CASSPPSGLEAFF
J gene: TRBJ1-1
clone size: .
V gene: TRBV5-1
D gene: .

CDR3 DNA: TGTGCCAGCAGTGATGGAGTGGAAGAGACCCAGTACTTC
CDR3 protein: CASSDGVEETQYF
J gene: TRBJ2-5
clone size: .
V gene: TRBV2
D gene: .

CDR3 DNA: TGTGCCAGCAGCCGAACGAGTCGGGCGCAGTATTTT
CDR3 protein: CASSRTSRAQYF
J gene: TRBJ2-3
clone size: .
V gene: TRBV4-2
D gene: .

CDR3 DNA: TGTGCCATCAGTGAAGACAGGGCTTCCCTTCAGCCCCAGCATTTT
CDR3 protein: CAISEDRASLQPQHF
J gene: TRBJ1-5
clone size: .
V gene: TRBV10-3
D gene: TRBD1

CDR3 DNA: TGTGCCAGCAGTGGACCGGGACAGGGAGCAGATACGCAGTATTTT
CDR3 protein: CASSGPGQGADTQYF
J gene: TRBJ2-3
clone size: .
V gene: TRBV2
D gene: TRBD1

CDR3 DNA: TGTGCCAGCAGCCAAGATTTTCTAGGTCTTGAAGCTTTCTTT
CDR3 protein: CASSQDFLGLEAFF
J gene: TRBJ1-1
clone size: .
V gene: TRBV3-1/TRBV3-2
D gene: .

CDR3 DNA: TGTGCCAGCAGTAAGGGGGACGCGACAGGGTTTTACTTC
CDR3 protein: CASSKGDATGFYF
J gene: TRBJ2-7
clone size: .
V gene: TRBV12-3/TRBV12-4
D gene: TRBD1

CDR3 DNA: TGTGCCAGCAGTGCCCGCCGGGGTGGGGTGAATGAGCAGTTCTTC
CDR3 protein: CASSARRGGVNEQFF
J gene: TRBJ2-1
clone size: .
V gene: TRBV11-2
D gene: .

CDR3 DNA: TGTGCCAGCAGTCTGAGCTCCTACGAGCAGTACTTC
CDR3 protein: CASSLSSYEQYF
J gene: TRBJ2-7
clone size: .
V gene: TRBV2
D gene: .

CDR3 DNA: TGTGCCAGCAGTCAGGGACTCCCAGCAGATACGCAGTATTTT
CDR3 protein: CASSQGLPADTQYF
J gene: TRBJ2-3
clone size: .
V gene: TRBV6-5
D gene: .

CDR3 DNA: TGTGCCAGCAGTCCCTCCACAGAGACCTATGGCTACACCTTC
CDR3 protein: CASSPSTETYGYTF
J gene: TRBJ1-2
clone size: .
V gene: TRBV6-5
D gene: .